This T cell receptor (beta chain) was identified in a study of brain T cells in children with intractable seizures. Pre-surgery treatment included at least one anti-epileptic drug. Points from the study as a whole: Patients' HCMV serostatus was unknown; virus specificity rests on CDR3 similarity alone.

With respect to this clone: Its antigen is not identified.

This CDR3 is built from 19 residues. Profiled with immunoSEQ multiplex PCR; TCRdb holds only in-frame clones, not every one. This sample yields around 41,000 clones, of which around 90% are seen a single time; approximately 6% belongs to the top ten. V and J are TRBV21-1 and TRBJ2-3; no check of the table's D call, TRBD2, against the DNA was made. TRBV21-1 is described as a pseudogene. The material sequenced was peripheral blood, taken at surgery. The TCR was taken from a girl aged 2-10 years with tuberous sclerosis and intractable seizures. CDR3: CASSKPQDLRQPCTDTQYF. In DNA, the CDR3 is TGTGCCAGCAGCAAACCCCAAGACTTACGGCAACCTTGCACAGATACGCAGTATTTT.